This is a list of T cell receptor beta chains from one sample in a study of blood T cell repertoires in COVID-19. Measured with immunoSEQ multiplex PCR; TCRdb has only the in-frame clones, and not every one. The table has some 160,000 clones, about 90% seen once. The sequencing sample was made of peripheral blood. These receptors came from a man aged 55 to 70 with acute or convalescent COVID-19. The CDR3 runs from the conserved cysteine through the conserved F or W. D genes are given only for firm matches. Clone size is stated in some rows and not others, as once, few, many or a class when expanded.

d_call	v_call	j_call	clone_size	cdr3_aa	cdr3_nt
TRBD1	TRBV2	TRBJ2-7	NA	CASSYDRAGEQYF	TGTGCCAGCAGCTATGACAGGGCTGGCGAGCAGTACTTC
NA	TRBV7-2	TRBJ1-1	once	CASILVRGAEAFF	TGTGCCAGCATCCTCGTGCGGGGGGCGGAAGCTTTCTTT
TRBD1	TRBV6-5	TRBJ2-5	once	CAGNRGKGETQYF	TGTGCTGGGAACAGGGGGAAGGGAGAGACCCAGTACTTC
TRBD1	TRBV30	TRBJ1-5	NA	CAWGRQGAILGQPQHF	TGTGCCTGGGGTAGACAGGGGGCTATATTGGGTCAGCCCCAGCATTTT
TRBD1	TRBV5-1	TRBJ1-4	NA	CASSRDRGQVGEKLFF	TGCGCCAGCAGCCGGGACAGGGGGCAAGTCGGTGAAAAACTGTTTTTT
NA	TRBV11-3	TRBJ2-7	NA	CASSSDSGHQYF	TGTGCCAGCAGCTCGGATTCGGGACACCAGTACTTC
NA	TRBV7-2	TRBJ1-4	NA	CASSGLAQDEKLFF	TGTGCCAGCAGCGGCCTGGCACAGGATGAAAAACTGTTTTTT
NA	TRBV5-1	TRBJ1-2	NA	CASSLAPAAGNDGYTF	TGCGCCAGCAGCTTAGCCCCGGCAGCGGGGAACGATGGCTACACCTTC
TRBD1	TRBV6-2/TRBV6-3	TRBJ2-1	NA	CASSQQGALNEQFF	TGTGCCAGCAGCCAACAGGGGGCTTTGAATGAGCAGTTCTTC
TRBD1	TRBV7-2	TRBJ1-5	NA	CASSLVPGGFQPQHF	TGTGCCAGCAGCTTAGTCCCAGGGGGTTTTCAGCCCCAGCATTTT
NA	TRBV25-1	TRBJ1-2	NA	CASSEYGAYGYTF	TGTGCCAGCAGTGAATATGGGGCCTATGGCTACACCTTC
TRBD2	TRBV6-5	TRBJ2-3	few	CASSYRGDTDTQYF	TGTGCCAGCAGTTATCGGGGGGACACAGATACGCAGTATTTT
NA	TRBV7-3	TRBJ1-1	NA	CASSHQGAEAFF	TGTGCCAGCAGCCATCAGGGCGCTGAAGCTTTCTTT
NA	TRBV4-1	TRBJ1-5	NA	CASSQDRISGPQPQHF	TGCGCCAGCAGCCAAGATCGGATCAGCGGGCCTCAGCCCCAGCATTTT
NA	TRBV12-3/TRBV12-4	TRBJ1-3	few	CASSFELGNTIYF	TGTGCCAGCAGTTTTGAACTTGGAAACACCATATATTTT
NA	TRBV2	TRBJ1-2	NA	CASSVSSTNYGYTF	TGTGCCAGCAGTGTTAGCAGTACTAACTATGGCTACACCTTC
NA	TRBV7-2	TRBJ1-3	NA	CASSLMGRPGNTIYF	TGTGCCAGCAGCTTAATGGGCCGCCCTGGAAACACCATATATTTT
NA	TRBV5-4	TRBJ2-3	NA	CASSVNTDTQYF	TGTGCCAGCAGCGTCAACACAGATACGCAGTATTTT
NA	TRBV5-5	TRBJ1-1	NA	CASSSPGDGVRNTEAFF	TGTGCCAGCAGTTCGCCGGGGGACGGGGTACGGAACACTGAAGCTTTCTTT
NA	TRBV2	TRBJ2-3	NA	CASSENRAYTDTQYF	TGTGCCAGCAGTGAGAACAGGGCCTACACAGATACGCAGTATTTT
TRBD1	TRBV19	TRBJ1-4	few	CASSGTAATNEKLFF	TGTGCCAGTAGTGGGACAGCAGCAACTAATGAAAAACTGTTTTTT
NA	TRBV27	TRBJ2-1	NA	CASSFRITNEQFF	TGTGCCAGCAGTTTTAGAATTACCAATGAGCAGTTCTTC
NA	TRBV24-1	TRBJ1-2	NA	CATSARVGGYTF	TGTGCCACCAGTGCCAGGGTGGGTGGCTACACCTTC
NA	TRBV30	TRBJ1-3	NA	CAWNTAESGNTIYF	TGTGCCTGGAATACAGCAGAGTCTGGAAACACCATATATTTT
NA	TRBV7-9	TRBJ1-1	NA	CASSTAGEAFF	TGTGCCAGCAGCACTGCCGGTGAAGCTTTCTTT
TRBD1	TRBV6-5	TRBJ2-7	NA	CASMGPGGMKGQYF	TGTGCCAGCATGGGGCCAGGGGGTATGAAAGGCCAGTACTTC
NA	TRBV30	TRBJ1-6	NA	CAWSSKTENNSPLHF	TGTGCCTGGAGTTCAAAGACAGAAAATAATTCACCCCTCCACTTT
NA	TRBV27	TRBJ1-2	NA	CASTTPGTNYGYTF	TGTGCCAGCACCACCCCCGGTACTAACTATGGCTACACCTTC
TRBD1	TRBV10-3	TRBJ1-1	NA	CAISESRQGNTEAFF	TGTGCCATCAGTGAATCCCGACAGGGGAACACTGAAGCTTTCTTT
TRBD1	TRBV5-1	TRBJ1-5	NA	CASSLGQGDGQPQHF	TGCGCCAGCAGCTTGGGGCAGGGGGACGGTCAGCCCCAGCATTTT
NA	TRBV5-1	TRBJ2-1	NA	CASSLNTYNEQFF	TGCGCCAGCAGCTTGAATACCTACAATGAGCAGTTCTTC
NA	TRBV5-1	TRBJ1-2	NA	CASSLDPGTRYGYTF	TGCGCCAGCAGCTTGGACCCCGGGACAAGATATGGCTACACCTTC
TRBD2	TRBV3-1/TRBV3-2	TRBJ2-3	NA	CASSRSHGLAGTDTQYF	TGTGCCAGCAGCCGATCTCATGGACTAGCGGGGACAGATACGCAGTATTTT
TRBD1	TRBV24-1	TRBJ2-1	NA	CATSARGRGEQFF	TGTGCCACCAGTGCCAGGGGGCGCGGTGAGCAGTTCTTC
TRBD1	TRBV5-6	TRBJ2-1	NA	CASSFGTGYLNEQFF	TGTGCCAGCAGCTTTGGGACAGGGTACTTGAATGAGCAGTTCTTC
NA	TRBV5-4	TRBJ2-7	NA	CASSFGGRNEQYF	TGTGCCAGCAGCTTCGGGGGACGCAACGAGCAGTACTTC
TRBD2	TRBV19	TRBJ2-1	once	CASSIGSGGVNEQFF	TGTGCCAGTAGTATTGGTAGCGGGGGGGTCAATGAGCAGTTCTTC
NA	TRBV7-8	TRBJ1-2	few	CASSLDLLGAGGYTF	TGTGCCAGCAGCTTAGATTTATTGGGGGCAGGTGGCTACACCTTC
TRBD1	TRBV2	TRBJ1-2	once	CASRGDRVGYGYTF	TGTGCCAGCAGGGGAGACAGGGTAGGCTATGGCTACACCTTC
TRBD2	TRBV2	TRBJ2-3	once	CASSAGLAGGTDTQYF	TGTGCCAGCAGTGCAGGACTAGCGGGGGGCACAGATACGCAGTATTTT
NA	TRBV4-1	TRBJ1-1	NA	CASSQSGGQRNTEAFF	TGCGCCAGCAGCCAAAGCGGCGGACAGCGGAACACTGAAGCTTTCTTT
NA	TRBV9	TRBJ1-6	NA	CASSERGSASYNSPLHF	TGTGCCAGCAGCGAAAGAGGAAGTGCATCCTATAATTCACCCCTCCACTTT
NA	TRBV19	TRBJ1-4	NA	CASSISSATNEKLFF	TGTGCCAGTAGTATTTCTAGCGCAACTAATGAAAAACTGTTTTTT
TRBD1	TRBV2	TRBJ1-2	NA	CASSELGQVDQHYGYTF	TGTGCCAGCAGTGAATTGGGACAGGTCGATCAGCACTATGGCTACACCTTC
NA	TRBV24-1	TRBJ1-2	NA	CATSDTTAVLTF	TGTGCCACCAGTGACACGACAGCCGTTCTCACCTTC
NA	TRBV9	TRBJ2-1	NA	CASSAGQHYNEQFF	TGTGCCAGCAGCGCCGGACAGCACTACAATGAGCAGTTCTTC
TRBD1	TRBV11-2	TRBJ1-2	NA	CASSPLVGRGRRYGYTF	TGTGCCAGCAGCCCCCTGGTTGGCAGGGGGCGCCGCTATGGCTACACCTTC
TRBD2	TRBV7-3	TRBJ2-1	NA	CASSQDGAGDYSYNEQFF	TGTGCCAGCAGCCAAGATGGGGCGGGGGATTACTCCTACAATGAGCAGTTCTTC
NA	TRBV5-6	TRBJ1-3	once	CASSLVRDSGNTIYF	TGTGCCAGCAGCTTGGTACGGGACTCTGGAAACACCATATATTTT
NA	TRBV5-4	TRBJ2-3	NA	CASSLAGRTSTDTQYF	TGTGCCAGCAGCTTGGCCGGCAGGACTAGCACAGATACGCAGTATTTT
TRBD1	TRBV6-7	TRBJ2-7	few	CASSYSETQGDRVEQYF	TGTGCCAGCAGTTACTCCGAAACACAAGGGGACAGGGTCGAGCAGTACTTC
NA	TRBV4-3	TRBJ2-7	NA	CASSQEWRYEQYF	TGCGCCAGCAGCCAAGAATGGAGGTACGAGCAGTACTTC
NA	TRBV10-3	TRBJ1-5	NA	CAISENIFNQPQHF	TGTGCCATCAGTGAAAATATTTTTAATCAGCCCCAGCATTTT
TRBD1	TRBV5-5	TRBJ2-7	NA	CASSFWTGYQYEQYF	TGTGCCAGCAGCTTCTGGACAGGGTATCAGTACGAGCAGTACTTC
NA	TRBV2	TRBJ1-6	few	CASSPLLALHF	TGTGCCAGCAGTCCGCTATTAGCCCTCCACTTT
TRBD1	TRBV2	TRBJ1-1	NA	CASILQGARTEAFF	TGTGCCAGCATCCTACAGGGGGCGCGTACTGAAGCTTTCTTT
TRBD1	TRBV7-9	TRBJ1-6	NA	CASSPGTGRSPLHF	TGTGCCAGCAGCCCGGGGACAGGGCGTTCACCCCTCCACTTT
TRBD1	TRBV6-1	TRBJ2-1	NA	CASSEGTGSNEQFF	TGTGCCAGCAGTGAAGGGACAGGGTCCAATGAGCAGTTCTTC
NA	TRBV3-1/TRBV3-2	TRBJ2-3	NA	CASSQRVGADTQYF	TGTGCCAGCAGTCAGCGGGTCGGGGCAGATACGCAGTATTTT